The 20 T cell receptor beta chains given below trace back to one sample, sequenced in a study of sequential checkpoint blockade in melanoma (dated by TCRdb to the late 2010s). The library came from the immunoSEQ multiplex PCR assay. TCRdb retrieved this table from immuneACCESS and kept in-frame rearrangements only. Not all clones are present; in checked studies, unresolved V genes account for under half, and no reason is known for the remainder. Across this sample there are about 17,000 clones, with 55% to 80% seen only once. The ten biggest clones cover roughly 23% of the sample. The treatment or condition label on this specimen signifies: randomized to nivolumab then ipilimumab (arm A) or the reverse (arm B). The sample consisted of CD8+ T cells sorted from blood (inferred from file names), taken from a patient given nivolumab and ipilimumab in sequence. The receptors here all came from a human donor with melanoma.

V usage is TRBV5-1 and J usage is TRBJ2-7; 7 nucleotides match TRBD1. V lost 2 bases and J lost 2; bases outside the gene matches: 10. Germline assignment: CDR1 SGHRS and CDR2 YFSETQ. CDR3 size: 16 residues. The CDR3 DNA reads as TGCGCCAGCAGCTTCCACAGGACAGGCGCACCCTACGAGCAGTACTTC. This gives the protein CASSFHRTGAPYEQYF.

J is TRBJ1-1 and V is TRBV6-5, with D unresolved. The CDR3 totals 14 residues. CDR1 is MNHEY, CDR2 SVGAGI, per germline. V lost 7 bases, J lost 6 bases, and 18 bases lay in between. The CDR3 DNA is TGTGCCAGCACCCATTTTCCGGGGTCCCCTGAAGCTTTCTTT. Encoded protein: CASTHFPGSPEAFF.

The chain combines TRBV27 with TRBJ1-1; D perhaps matches TRBD1 (5 bases). This CDR3 comprises 14 residues. The ends were cut back, 3 bases at V and 5 bases at J, with 13 bases in the middle. Germline V gene data show CDR1 as MNHEY and CDR2 as SMNVEV (reference sequence). CDR3 sequence reads: CASSLGQTPTEAFF. The CDR3 DNA follows: TGTGCCAGCAGTTTGGGGCAGACACCGACTGAAGCTTTCTTT.

In this sample, this clone turned up a few times. This sequence joins TRBV18 and TRBJ1-2; D may be TRBD1 (5 bases). Trimming cost V 3 bases and J 6 bases, with 17 bases left between them. This CDR3 contains 15 residues. The germline CDR1 and CDR2 sequences are KGHSH and LQKENI. The CDR3 region has the DNA TGTGCCAGCTCACCGGACGCGGGGGTTCCCCATGGCTACACCTTC. This sequence encodes CASSPDAGVPHGYTF.

This clone counts as medium-sized. The rearrangement links TRBV15 to TRBJ1-2, with 8 bases identical to TRBD1. The junction had 11 bases not matched to a gene; V was cut back by 5 bases and J by 3 bases. The V gene's germline CDR1 is LNHNV and CDR2 YYDKDF (reference sequence). CDR3 size: 16 residues. The CDR3 DNA sequence: TGTGCCACCAGCTCCCGAGAGGCAGGGGGCGACTATGGCTACACCTTC. Translating it yields CATSSREAGGDYGYTF. Supplemented by reference TRBV15 and TRBJ1-2, the full variable domain reads DAMVIQNPRYQVTQFGKPVTLSCSQTLNHNVMYWYQQKSSQAPKLLFHYYDKDFNNEADTPDNFQSRRPNTSFCFLDIRSPGLGDTAMYLCATSSREAGGDYGYTFGSGTRLTVV.

The chain is built from TRBV6-1 and TRBJ2-7; D gene ambiguous. Trimming took off 7 bases at V and 0 bases at J, with 13 bases between the two ends. CDR1 and CDR2 (germline): MNHNS, SASEGT. CDR3 length: 14 residues. The CDR3 spells CASNPFLSSYEQYF. The CDR3 DNA sequence: TGTGCCAGCAATCCTTTTCTTAGCTCCTACGAGCAGTACTTC.

This clone was recorded a few times. The chain is built from TRBV19 and TRBJ2-7, with a possible D match to TRBD2 (5 bases). V dropped 5 bases and J dropped 7 bases, with 9 bases sitting between them. The CDR3 is made up of 11 amino acids. In germline, CDR1 is LNHDA, CDR2 SQIVND (reference sequence). The CDR3 sequence: CASSYGVEQYF. The CDR3, as DNA: TGTGCCAGTAGTTACGGGGTGGAGCAGTACTTC.

The chain joins TRBV30 to TRBJ2-7; 8 bases agree with TRBD1. This CDR3 contains 11 residues. V was pared by 8 bases and J by 3 bases, with 3 bases of the junction left unmatched. In germline, CDR1 is GTSNPN, CDR2 SVGIG (reference sequence). The CDR3 loop is CAGQGGYEQYF. The DNA for the CDR3 is TGTGCCGGACAGGGAGGCTACGAGCAGTACTTC.

V is TRBV5-1 and J is TRBJ2-7; 9 bases agree with TRBD1. The J segment lost 3 bases and the V segment lost 4 bases, leaving 17 bases of the junction unmatched. CDR1 SGHRS and CDR2 YFSETQ come from the germline V gene. The CDR3 consists of 18 residues. CDR3 bases: TGCGCCAGCAGCCTGTCCCGGGACAGGGAGGGTCGGATCTACGAGCAGTACTTC. Translated, it gives CASSLSRDREGRIYEQYF.

This clone was seen a handful of times. The genes are TRBV6-5 and TRBJ1-4; no definite D call. The germline CDR1 and CDR2 sequences are MNHEY and SVGAGI. This CDR3 comprises 15 residues. Trimming pared 4 bases from V and 8 bases from J, leaving 17 bases between. The CDR3 here is CASSSWTVPGEKLFF. CDR3 DNA sequence: TGTGCCAGCAGTTCCTGGACGGTGCCGGGGGAAAAACTGTTTTTT.

In this sample, this clone turned up a few times. V is TRBV18 and J is TRBJ1-4, with D unclear. The CDR3 is made up of 13 amino acids. Germline CDR1 KGHSH, CDR2 LQKENI. Deletions cut 3 bases from V and 6 bases from J, with 8 bases between. CDR3 sequence (DNA): TGTGCCAGCTCACCTTCCCGGGATGAAAAACTGTTTTTT. Its translation: CASSPSRDEKLFF.

This rearrangement joins TRBV9 to TRBJ1-2; no reliable D call. V was trimmed by 4 bases and J by 2 bases, leaving 9 bases between them. This CDR3 has 13 amino acids. Germline V gives CDR1 SGDLS, CDR2 YYNGEE. The CDR3 DNA reads as TGTGCCAGCAGCTCTACGGAGAACTATGGCTACACCTTC. This gives the protein CASSSTENYGYTF.

The CDR3 protein is CASSTRQGRSYSNQPQHF. The CDR3 DNA is TGTGCCAGTAGTACCCGACAGGGAAGAAGCTATAGCAATCAGCCCCAGCATTTT. The chain combines TRBV19 with TRBJ1-5; 7 bases align to TRBD1. The germline gives CDR1 LNHDA, CDR2 SQIVND (reference sequence). The V segment lost 4 bases and the J segment 0 bases; nucleotides outside the gene matches: 12. The CDR3 is made up of 18 amino acids.

In its sample, this clone was seen once. V and J are TRBV7-9 and TRBJ2-5; the D is unclear. The DNA end is a closer match to TRBJ2-7, so the J assignment may be wrong. Looked up from germline, CDR1 is SEHNR and CDR2 is FQNEAQ (reference sequence). The CDR3 covers 14 residues. The CDR3 nucleotides read TGTGCCAGCAGCTTAGCGGTTGGCCCCAGCGAGCAGTACTTC. This sequence encodes CASSLAVGPSEQYF.

The V gene is TRBV11-1, the J gene TRBJ2-7, with 11 bases aligning to TRBD2. The germline gives CDR1 SGHAT, CDR2 FQDESV (reference sequence). The CDR3 consists of 17 residues. Unmatched junction bases numbered 6, after V lost 0 bases and J lost 2 bases. The CDR3 region is CASSLALAGVWAYEQYF. Written as DNA, the CDR3 is TGTGCCAGCAGCTTAGCACTAGCGGGAGTCTGGGCCTACGAGCAGTACTTC.

This chain links TRBV18 with TRBJ2-7; unclear D gene. The V gene lost 3 bases and the J gene lost 4 bases, with 10 bases spanning the gap. Per germline, CDR1 KGHSH and CDR2 LQKENI. CDR3 length: 13 amino acids. The CDR3 spells CASSPAENYEQYF. The CDR3 DNA sequence: TGTGCCAGCTCACCCGCGGAGAATTACGAGCAGTACTTC.

The chain carries TRBV6-1 and TRBJ1-4; D gene uncertain. The CDR3 has 16 amino acids. Germline values: CDR1 MNHNS, CDR2 SASEGT. Trimming shortened V by 2 bases and J by 0 bases, and 10 bases separated the two germline ends. CDR3 in amino acids: CASSESSFATNEKLFF. CDR3 nucleotide sequence: TGTGCCAGCAGTGAATCGTCCTTTGCAACTAATGAAAAACTGTTTTTT.

The count of this clone is one. V gene TRBV4-1 combines with J gene TRBJ2-7; TRBD1 matches 10 bases. The junction had 0 bases not matched to a gene; V was cut back by 6 bases and J by 4 bases. The CDR3 covers 12 residues. Per germline, CDR1 MGHRA and CDR2 YSYEKL. This CDR3 reads CASRGQGYEQYF. Written as DNA, the CDR3 is TGCGCCAGCAGGGGACAGGGGTACGAGCAGTACTTC.

The V call is TRBV27, the J call TRBJ1-1; D remains ambiguous. This CDR3 has 13 residues. V was shortened by 2 bases and J by 4 bases, with 8 bases between the two germline ends. The germline V gene encodes CDR1 MNHEY and CDR2 SMNVEV (reference sequence). The CDR3 region is CASSLSTGTEAFF. DNA for the CDR3: TGTGCCAGCAGTTTAAGCACCGGCACTGAAGCTTTCTTT.

The chain couples TRBV5-6 to TRBJ2-7; D might be TRBD2 (6 bases). Trimming removed 2 bases at V and 2 bases at J, with 11 bases between. CDR3 size: 14 residues. Per germline, CDR1 SGHDT and CDR2 YYEEEE. CDR3 amino acids: CASSLAGFTYEQYF. CDR3 sequence (DNA): TGTGCCAGCAGCTTAGCGGGTTTTACCTACGAGCAGTACTTC.